A selection of T cell receptor beta chains follows, all from one sample in a study of T cell responses to AZD1222 COVID-19 vaccine. Only in-frame clones appear in the TCRdb table, and some are missing; sequencing was by immunoSEQ multiplex PCR. The data show about 150,000 clones, roughly nine tenths seen once. Specimen: peripheral blood, collected on day 0 of AZD1222 vaccination. These receptors were taken from an adult in good health. The CDR3 runs from the conserved cysteine through the conserved F or W. The D gene is left open where the match is weak. Clone size is not always given. Where it is, it says once, few, many or a class for expanded clones.

size	V	D	J	CDR3	DNA
.	TRBV24-1	.	TRBJ1-4	CARVAGGEKLFF	TGTGCCAGGGTGGCTGGAGGGGAAAAACTGTTTTTT
.	TRBV30	.	TRBJ2-5	CAWSVRGMETQYF	TGTGCCTGGAGTGTACGGGGGATGGAGACCCAGTACTTC
.	TRBV7-8	.	TRBJ2-1	CASSLVGNNEQFF	TGTGCCAGCAGCTTAGTAGGGAACAATGAGCAGTTCTTC
.	TRBV20-1	TRBD1	TRBJ2-7	CSAARDRGYF	TGCAGTGCTGCCCGGGACAGGGGGTACTTC
.	TRBV29-1	.	TRBJ1-2	CSGGRANYGYTF	TGCAGCGGTGGACGGGCTAACTATGGCTACACCTTC
.	TRBV30	.	TRBJ2-7	CAWSAPLGRHYEQYF	TGTGCCTGGAGTGCCCCGCTCGGACGGCACTACGAGCAGTACTTC
.	TRBV5-5	.	TRBJ1-3	CASSLVGRGLSLGGNTIYF	TGTGCCAGCAGCTTGGTCGGCAGGGGTCTATCTCTGGGTGGAAACACCATATATTTT
.	TRBV21-1	.	TRBJ2-1	CASSKPTELGTNEQFF	TGTGCCAGCAGCAAGCCTACAGAGCTCGGTACCAATGAGCAGTTCTTC
.	TRBV4-2	TRBD1	TRBJ2-7	CASSEGQERHEQYF	TGTGCCAGCAGCGAAGGACAGGAGCGGCACGAGCAGTACTTC
.	TRBV6-5	TRBD2	TRBJ2-1	CASSRTTSGWNEQFF	TGTGCCAGCAGCCGAACGACTAGCGGATGGAATGAGCAGTTCTTC
.	TRBV29-1	TRBD2	TRBJ2-7	CSGGEGDRYEQYF	TGCAGCGGGGGGGAGGGAGATCGCTACGAGCAGTACTTC
.	TRBV2	.	TRBJ1-4	CASSVNGNEKLFF	TGTGCCAGCAGTGTGAACGGTAATGAAAAACTGTTTTTT
.	TRBV7-3	.	TRBJ1-2	CASSSTGSRGYTF	TGTGCCAGCAGCTCCACAGGGAGTCGTGGCTACACCTTC
few	TRBV7-2	.	TRBJ2-7	CASSPKWGAGYEQYF	TGTGCCAGCAGCCCCAAATGGGGCGCAGGCTACGAGCAGTACTTC
.	TRBV9	.	TRBJ2-5	CASSVGGIETQYF	TGTGCCAGCAGCGTCGGCGGGATCGAGACCCAGTACTTC
.	TRBV5-4	TRBD1	TRBJ1-1	CASSFVQGGEAFF	TGTGCCAGCAGCTTCGTACAGGGGGGTGAAGCTTTCTTT
.	TRBV30	.	TRBJ1-1	CAWSVHRQMNTEAFF	TGTGCCTGGAGTGTACACCGTCAGATGAACACTGAAGCTTTCTTT
.	TRBV2	.	TRBJ2-7	CASRPTMVGEQYF	TGTGCCAGCAGGCCGACTATGGTAGGCGAGCAGTACTTC
.	TRBV3-1/TRBV3-2	.	TRBJ1-3	CASSPISSGNTIYF	TGTGCCAGCAGCCCCATCTCTTCAGGGAACACCATATATTTT
.	TRBV10-3	TRBD2	TRBJ2-7	CAISDGDSQREDPYEQYF	TGTGCCATCAGCGACGGGGATTCACAGCGGGAGGACCCCTACGAGCAGTACTTC
.	TRBV25-1	.	TRBJ1-1	CASSAGGRLNTEAFF	TGTGCCAGCAGCGCCGGCGGCCGGCTGAACACTGAAGCTTTCTTT
once	TRBV27	.	TRBJ2-3	CASSQRNLRDTQYF	TGTGCCAGCAGTCAGCGGAATTTGAGAGATACGCAGTATTTT
.	TRBV6-5	.	TRBJ2-1	CASSYSTAGEQFF	TGTGCCAGCAGTTACTCGACTGCAGGTGAGCAGTTCTTC
.	TRBV12-3/TRBV12-4	TRBD2	TRBJ2-7	CASSTGTRGEQYF	TGTGCCAGCAGCACCGGGACTAGGGGCGAGCAGTACTTC
.	TRBV28	TRBD2	TRBJ2-3	CASSTQSGRPDTQYF	TGTGCCAGCAGTACCCAAAGCGGGAGGCCAGATACGCAGTATTTT
.	TRBV9	.	TRBJ2-2	CASSVTGNTGELFF	TGTGCCAGCAGCGTGACAGGAAACACCGGGGAGCTGTTTTTT
.	TRBV15	TRBD2	TRBJ2-7	CATSRLGEGYEQYF	TGTGCCACCAGCAGACTGGGGGAGGGCTACGAGCAGTACTTC
.	TRBV7-3	.	TRBJ2-1	CASSFGIRQGLNNEQFF	TGTGCCAGCAGCTTCGGAATCAGACAAGGCCTCAACAATGAGCAGTTCTTC
.	TRBV3-1/TRBV3-2	.	TRBJ1-2	CASSQIWNSGRNYGYTF	TGTGCCAGCAGCCAAATTTGGAATAGCGGACGGAACTATGGCTACACCTTC
.	TRBV4-3	.	TRBJ1-1	CASSQAVVGSGNTEAFF	TGCGCCAGCAGCCAAGCGGTAGTGGGGAGTGGAAACACTGAAGCTTTCTTT
.	TRBV15	.	TRBJ1-1	CATSSHSLTEAFF	TGTGCCACCAGCAGCCATTCTCTCACTGAAGCTTTCTTT
many	TRBV19	.	TRBJ1-6	CASSRGTENSPLHF	TGTGCCAGTAGTCGTGGGACGGAGAATTCACCCCTCCACTTT
.	TRBV10-3	TRBD1	TRBJ2-7	CAISDMSGRQGAYEQYF	TGTGCCATCAGTGATATGTCGGGGAGACAGGGGGCTTACGAGCAGTACTTC
.	TRBV5-6	TRBD1	TRBJ2-7	CASSPRDRAAYEQYF	TGTGCCAGCAGCCCCAGGGACAGGGCCGCCTACGAGCAGTACTTC
.	TRBV5-6	.	TRBJ1-3	CASSLVGFSGNTIYF	TGTGCCAGCAGCTTGGTTGGGTTCTCTGGAAACACCATATATTTT
.	TRBV18	.	TRBJ1-4	CASSGQLNEKLFF	TGTGCCAGCTCCGGACAGTTGAATGAAAAACTGTTTTTT
.	TRBV12-5	.	TRBJ2-1	CASGFWGIDEQFF	TGTGCTAGTGGTTTTTGGGGGATCGATGAGCAGTTCTTC
.	TRBV5-4	TRBD1	TRBJ1-2	CASSYTLTGIYGYTF	TGTGCCAGCAGCTACACCCTGACAGGGATCTATGGCTACACCTTC
.	TRBV5-6	TRBD1	TRBJ1-1	CASSLGTGEYMNTEAFF	TGTGCCAGCAGCTTGGGGACAGGGGAGTACATGAACACTGAAGCTTTCTTT
once	TRBV12-2	.	TRBJ2-7	CASRPGLAKSSYEQYF	TGTGCAAGTCGCCCAGGACTAGCCAAGAGCTCCTACGAGCAGTACTTC
.	TRBV7-2	.	TRBJ1-4	CASSLAAGALTTNEKLFF	TGTGCCAGCAGCTTAGCGGCAGGGGCGCTAACAACTAATGAAAAACTGTTTTTT
.	TRBV5-1	TRBD1	TRBJ1-4	CASSPHRGDEKLFF	TGCGCCAGCAGCCCACACAGGGGAGATGAAAAACTGTTTTTT
.	TRBV28	.	TRBJ1-3	CASSFVVTAGNTIYF	TGTGCCAGCAGTTTCGTCGTGACGGCTGGAAACACCATATATTTT
.	TRBV11-2	.	TRBJ1-1	CASSFVRTGNTEAFF	TGTGCCAGCAGCTTCGTAAGGACTGGGAACACTGAAGCTTTCTTT
.	TRBV6-5	.	TRBJ2-7	CASSSSQGRSYEQYF	TGTGCCAGCAGTTCTTCCCAGGGCCGCTCCTACGAGCAGTACTTC
.	TRBV7-2	TRBD2	TRBJ2-3	CASSLKGTSGRLTDTQYF	TGTGCCAGCAGCTTGAAGGGGACTAGCGGGAGGCTAACAGATACGCAGTATTTT
.	TRBV6-2/TRBV6-3	TRBD1	TRBJ1-2	CASSPRTGGNYGYTF	TGTGCCAGCAGCCCTCGGACAGGGGGGAACTATGGCTACACCTTC
once	TRBV4-3	.	TRBJ1-4	CASSLVGSGEKLFF	TGCGCCAGCAGCCTCGTTGGGTCGGGTGAAAAACTGTTTTTT
.	TRBV7-8	.	TRBJ2-6	CASSRRTGPNSGANVLTF	TGTGCCAGCAGCCGAAGGACGGGTCCTAACTCTGGGGCCAACGTCCTGACTTTC
once	TRBV28	.	TRBJ1-1	CASSLMVETEAFF	TGTGCCAGCAGTTTGATGGTGGAGACTGAAGCTTTCTTT
.	TRBV7-9	.	TRBJ2-2	CASSLTGRSGELFF	TGTGCCAGCAGCTTGACAGGGAGGAGCGGGGAGCTGTTTTTT
.	TRBV12-3/TRBV12-4	.	TRBJ2-3	CASSRADTQYF	TGTGCCAGCAGTCGAGCAGATACGCAGTATTTT
.	TRBV12-5	TRBD1	TRBJ2-7	CASGLRLWQGARKEQYF	TGTGCTAGTGGTTTAAGGCTCTGGCAGGGGGCGCGAAAAGAGCAGTACTTC
once	TRBV5-1	.	TRBJ2-7	CASSLERQVGLHEQYF	TGCGCCAGCAGCTTGGAAAGACAGGTTGGGTTACACGAGCAGTACTTC